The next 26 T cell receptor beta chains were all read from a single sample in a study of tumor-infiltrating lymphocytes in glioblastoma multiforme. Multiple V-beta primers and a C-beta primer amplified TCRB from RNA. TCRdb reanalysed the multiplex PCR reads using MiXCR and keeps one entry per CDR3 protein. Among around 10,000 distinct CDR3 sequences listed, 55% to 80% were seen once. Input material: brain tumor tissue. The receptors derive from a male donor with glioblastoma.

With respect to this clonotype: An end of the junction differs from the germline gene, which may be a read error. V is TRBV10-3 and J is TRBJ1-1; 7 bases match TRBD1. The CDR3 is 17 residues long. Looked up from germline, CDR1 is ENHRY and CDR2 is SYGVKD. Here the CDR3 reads CAFRGGKAAGKNTEAFF. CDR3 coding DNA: TGTGCCTTCAGGGGGGGAAAGGCAGCGGGGAAGAACACTGAAGCTTTCTTT.

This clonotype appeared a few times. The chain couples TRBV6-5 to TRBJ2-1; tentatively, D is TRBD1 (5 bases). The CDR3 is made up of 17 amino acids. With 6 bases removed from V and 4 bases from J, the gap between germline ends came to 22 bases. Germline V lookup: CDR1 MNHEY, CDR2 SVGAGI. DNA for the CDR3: TGTGCCAGCAGAACTGACAGACAATACCGGGCGTACAATGAGCAGTTCTTC. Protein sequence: CASRTDRQYRAYNEQFF.

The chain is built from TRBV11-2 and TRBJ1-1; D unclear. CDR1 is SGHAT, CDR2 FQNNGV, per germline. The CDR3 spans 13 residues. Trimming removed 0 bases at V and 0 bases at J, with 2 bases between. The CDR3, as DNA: TGTGCCAGCAGCTTAGAACTGAACACTGAAGCTTTCTTT. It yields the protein CASSLELNTEAFF.

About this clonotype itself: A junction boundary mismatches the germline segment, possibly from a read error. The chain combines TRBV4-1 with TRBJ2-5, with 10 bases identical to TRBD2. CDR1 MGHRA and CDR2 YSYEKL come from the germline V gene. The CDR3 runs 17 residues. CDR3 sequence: CANSQEVASGSWGTQYF. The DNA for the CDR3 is TGCGCCAACAGCCAGGAGGTGGCTAGCGGGAGTTGGGGGACCCAGTACTTC.

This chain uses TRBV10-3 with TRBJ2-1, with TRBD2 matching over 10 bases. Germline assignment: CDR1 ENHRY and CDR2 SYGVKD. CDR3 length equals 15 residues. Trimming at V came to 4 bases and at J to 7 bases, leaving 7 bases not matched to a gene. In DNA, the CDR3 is TGTGCCATCAGTGGGGCTAGCGGGAGTGATAATGAGCAGTTCTTC. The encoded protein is CAISGASGSDNEQFF.

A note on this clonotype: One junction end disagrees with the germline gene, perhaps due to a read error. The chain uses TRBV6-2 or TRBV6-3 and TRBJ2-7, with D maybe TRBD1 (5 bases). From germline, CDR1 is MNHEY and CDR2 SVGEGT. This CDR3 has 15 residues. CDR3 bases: TGTGTCAGCAGTTACTATGCACAGGCCCCCTACGAGCAGTACTTC. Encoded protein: CVSSYYAQAPYEQYF.

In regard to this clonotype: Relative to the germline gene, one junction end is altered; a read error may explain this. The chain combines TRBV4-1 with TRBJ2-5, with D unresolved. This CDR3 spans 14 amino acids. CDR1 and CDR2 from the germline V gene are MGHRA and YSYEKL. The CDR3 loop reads CASSQDPHKEAQYF. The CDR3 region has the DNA TGCGCCAGCAGCCAAGATCCACACAAAGAGGCCCAGTACTTC.

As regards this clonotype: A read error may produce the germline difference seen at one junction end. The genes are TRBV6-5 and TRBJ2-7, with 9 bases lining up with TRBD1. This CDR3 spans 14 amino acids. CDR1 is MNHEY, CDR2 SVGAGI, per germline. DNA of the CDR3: TGTGCCATCAGTTCGGACAGGGGCTCTTACGAGCAGTACTTC. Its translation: CAISSDRGSYEQYF.

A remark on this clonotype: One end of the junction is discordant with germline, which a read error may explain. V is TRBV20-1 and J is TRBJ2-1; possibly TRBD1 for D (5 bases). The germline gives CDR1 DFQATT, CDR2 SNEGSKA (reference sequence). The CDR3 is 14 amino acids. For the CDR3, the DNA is TGCAATGCTAGAGATGAGGCAGGGCCGTATGAGCGGTTCTTC. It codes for CNARDEAGPYERFF.

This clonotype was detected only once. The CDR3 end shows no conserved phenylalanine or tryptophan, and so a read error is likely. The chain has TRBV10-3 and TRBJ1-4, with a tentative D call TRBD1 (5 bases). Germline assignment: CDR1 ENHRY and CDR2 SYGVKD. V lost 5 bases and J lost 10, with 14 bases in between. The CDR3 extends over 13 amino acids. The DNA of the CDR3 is TGTGCCATCAGTCATGGGGATAGGGGAAAACTGTTTTTA. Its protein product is CAISHGDRGKLFL.

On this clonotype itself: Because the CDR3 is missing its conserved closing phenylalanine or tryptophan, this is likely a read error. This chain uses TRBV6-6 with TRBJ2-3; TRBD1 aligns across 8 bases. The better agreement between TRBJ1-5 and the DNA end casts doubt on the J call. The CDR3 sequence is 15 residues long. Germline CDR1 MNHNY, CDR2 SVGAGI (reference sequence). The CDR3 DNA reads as TGTGCCAGCAGTTACCTTCAGGGGGCCACAGATACGCAGCATTCT. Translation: CASSYLQGATDTQHS.

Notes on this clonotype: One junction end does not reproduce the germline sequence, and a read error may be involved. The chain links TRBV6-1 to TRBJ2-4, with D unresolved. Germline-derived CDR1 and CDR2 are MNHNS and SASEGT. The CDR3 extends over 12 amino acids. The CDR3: CASCSGRSTLGF. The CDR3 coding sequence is TGTGCCAGCTGTTCGGGTAGGAGCACTCTAGGATTC.

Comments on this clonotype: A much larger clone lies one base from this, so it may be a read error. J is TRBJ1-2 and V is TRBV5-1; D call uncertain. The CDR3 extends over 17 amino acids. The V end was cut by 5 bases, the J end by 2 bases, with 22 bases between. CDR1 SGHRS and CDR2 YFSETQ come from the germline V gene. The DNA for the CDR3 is TGCGCCAGCAGAGTATCGAACCCGGACCCGGGGAACTATGGCTACACCTTC. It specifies CASRVSNPDPGNYGYTF.

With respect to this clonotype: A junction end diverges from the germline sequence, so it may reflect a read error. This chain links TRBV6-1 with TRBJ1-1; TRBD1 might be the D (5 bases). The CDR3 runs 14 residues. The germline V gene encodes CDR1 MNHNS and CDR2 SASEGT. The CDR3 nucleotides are TGTGCCAGCATTAGGGACCCATTGAACACTGAAACTTTCTTT. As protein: CASIRDPLNTETFF.

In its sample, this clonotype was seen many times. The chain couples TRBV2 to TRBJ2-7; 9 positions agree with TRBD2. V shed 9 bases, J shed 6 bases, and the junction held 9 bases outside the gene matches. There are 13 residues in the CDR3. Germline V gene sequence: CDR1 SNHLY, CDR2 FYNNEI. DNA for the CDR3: TGTGCCAGGAGTAGCGGGAGCTCTGGCGAGCAGTACTTC. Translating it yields CARSSGSSGEQYF.

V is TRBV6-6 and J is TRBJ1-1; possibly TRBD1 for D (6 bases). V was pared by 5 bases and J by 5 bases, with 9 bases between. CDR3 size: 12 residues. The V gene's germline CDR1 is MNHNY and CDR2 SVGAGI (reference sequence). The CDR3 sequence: CASSPQGTEAFF. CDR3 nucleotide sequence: TGTGCCAGCAGTCCCCAGGGGACTGAAGCTTTCTTT.

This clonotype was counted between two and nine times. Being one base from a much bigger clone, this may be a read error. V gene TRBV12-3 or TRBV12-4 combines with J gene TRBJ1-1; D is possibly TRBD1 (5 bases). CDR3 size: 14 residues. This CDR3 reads CPSSLADTNTKAFF. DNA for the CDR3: TGTCCCAGCAGTTTAGCGGACACTAACACTAAAGCTTTCTTT.

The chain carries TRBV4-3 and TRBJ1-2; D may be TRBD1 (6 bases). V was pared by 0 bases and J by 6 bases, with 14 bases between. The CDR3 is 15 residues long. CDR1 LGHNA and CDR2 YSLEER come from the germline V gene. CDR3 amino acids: CASSQDRGGGNGYTF. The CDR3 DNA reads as TGCGCCAGCAGCCAAGATAGAGGGGGTGGAAATGGCTACACCTTC.

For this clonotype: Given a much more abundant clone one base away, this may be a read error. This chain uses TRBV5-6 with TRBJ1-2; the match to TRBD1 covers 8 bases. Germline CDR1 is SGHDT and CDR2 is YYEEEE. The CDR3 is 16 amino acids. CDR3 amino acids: CVSSLFPGTGPYGYTF. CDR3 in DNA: TGTGTCAGCAGCTTGTTCCCGGGGACAGGCCCCTATGGCTACACCTTC.

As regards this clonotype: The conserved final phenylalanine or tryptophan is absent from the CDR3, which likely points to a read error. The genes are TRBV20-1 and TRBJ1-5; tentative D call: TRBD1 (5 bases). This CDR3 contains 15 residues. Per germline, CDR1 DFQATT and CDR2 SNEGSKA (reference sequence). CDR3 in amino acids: CGARASGTLNQPQHS. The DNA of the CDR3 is TGCGGTGCTAGGGCCTCCGGGACCCTTAATCAGCCCCAGCATTCT.

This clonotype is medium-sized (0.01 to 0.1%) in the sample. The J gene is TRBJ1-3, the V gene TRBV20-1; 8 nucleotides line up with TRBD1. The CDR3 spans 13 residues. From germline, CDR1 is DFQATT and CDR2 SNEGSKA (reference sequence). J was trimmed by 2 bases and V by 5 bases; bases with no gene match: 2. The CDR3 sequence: CSAPQGAGNTIYF. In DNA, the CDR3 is TGCAGTGCTCCACAGGGGGCTGGAAACACCATATATTTT.

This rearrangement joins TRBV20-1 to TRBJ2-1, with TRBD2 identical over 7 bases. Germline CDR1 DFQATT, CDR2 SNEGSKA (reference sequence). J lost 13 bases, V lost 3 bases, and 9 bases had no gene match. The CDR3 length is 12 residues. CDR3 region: CSASLAAGLQFF. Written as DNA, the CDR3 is TGCAGTGCTAGTTTAGCCGCGGGACTACAGTTCTTC.

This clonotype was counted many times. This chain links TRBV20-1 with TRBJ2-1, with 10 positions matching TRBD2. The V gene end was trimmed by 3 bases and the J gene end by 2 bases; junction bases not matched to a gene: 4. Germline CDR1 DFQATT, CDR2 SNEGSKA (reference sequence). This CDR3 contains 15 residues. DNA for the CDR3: TGCAGTGCTAGGTGGACTAGCGGCGCCTACAATGAGCAGTTCTTC. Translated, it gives CSARWTSGAYNEQFF.

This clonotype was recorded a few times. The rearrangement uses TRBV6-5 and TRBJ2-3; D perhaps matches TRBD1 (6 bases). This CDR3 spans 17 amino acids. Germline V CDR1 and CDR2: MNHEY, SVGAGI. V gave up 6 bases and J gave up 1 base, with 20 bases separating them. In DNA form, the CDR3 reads TGTGCCAGCAGACCGCTAAGCAGGGGCCTCGGCACAGATACGCAGTATTTT. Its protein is CASRPLSRGLGTDTQYF.

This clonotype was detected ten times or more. CDR3 in amino acids: CSVGFQGARETQYF. Here the CDR3 DNA reads TGCAGCGTTGGATTCCAGGGGGCTAGGGAGACCCAGTACTTC. The chain is built from TRBV29-1 and TRBJ2-5, with TRBD1 identical over 8 bases. This CDR3 region has 14 residues. CDR1 is SQVTM, CDR2 ANQGSEA, per germline. Unmatched junction bases numbered 9, after V lost 4 bases and J lost 5 bases.

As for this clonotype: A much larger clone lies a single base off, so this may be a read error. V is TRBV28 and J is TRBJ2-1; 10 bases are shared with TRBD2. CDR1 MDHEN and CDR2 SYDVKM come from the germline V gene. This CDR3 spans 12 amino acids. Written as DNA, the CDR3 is TGTGCCAGCAGTTTAGGGCAAGCGGGAGGGTCCTTC. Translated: CASSLGQAGGSF.